This T cell receptor beta chain was sequenced in a study of beta chain features in type 1 diabetes. In its sample, this clone was seen many times. Antigen specificity is unknown. General observations from the study: Across all four CD4+ subsets, people with type 1 diabetes showed modestly shorter TCRB CDR3s.

Investigators reverse transcribed all isolated RNA, so they sequenced expressed TCRB transcripts. Repertoires were generated with immunoSEQ multiplex PCR, while TCRdb's copy carries only in-frame clones and drops some. The data show about 140,000 clones, 10% to 15% seen once. What was sequenced was central memory CD4+ T cells from blood. This sequence was found in a man between 18 and 35 years old with type 1 diabetes.

The DNA for the CDR3 is TGTGCCAGCAGCTTAGGTTCCTATGGCTACACCTTC. This sequence encodes CASSLGSYGYTF. The J gene is TRBJ1-2, the V gene TRBV11-2; D remains ambiguous. Per germline, CDR1 SGHAT and CDR2 FQNNGV. This CDR3 comprises 12 residues. The V gene lost 1 base and the J gene lost 4 bases, with 4 bases spanning the gap.